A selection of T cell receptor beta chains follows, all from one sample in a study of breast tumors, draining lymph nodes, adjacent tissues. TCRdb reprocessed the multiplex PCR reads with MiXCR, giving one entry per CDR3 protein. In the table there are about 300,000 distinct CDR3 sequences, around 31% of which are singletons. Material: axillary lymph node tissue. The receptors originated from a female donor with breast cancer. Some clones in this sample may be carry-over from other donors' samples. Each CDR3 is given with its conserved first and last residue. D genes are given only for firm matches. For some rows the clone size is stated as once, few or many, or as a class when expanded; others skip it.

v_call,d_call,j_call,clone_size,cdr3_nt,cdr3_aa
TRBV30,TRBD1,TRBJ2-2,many,TGTGCCTGGGGGACAGGGTACACCGGGGAGCTGTTTTTT,CAWGTGYTGELFF
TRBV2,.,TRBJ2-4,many,TGTGCCAGCAGTGGATTCGGGGGAGCCGGCATTCAGTACTTC,CASSGFGGAGIQYF
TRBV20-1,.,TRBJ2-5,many,TGCAGTGCTAGACCGACGGAGACCCAGTACTTC,CSARPTETQYF
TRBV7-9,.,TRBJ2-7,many,TGTGCCAGCTCTGGGGCGAGCTCCTACGAGCAGTACTTC,CASSGASSYEQYF
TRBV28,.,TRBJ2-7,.,TGTGCCAGCAGTGGTGGGGCCGAGGCGGGATTC,CASSGGAEAGF
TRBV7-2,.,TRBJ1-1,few,TGTGCCAGCAGCCCCTTTCCGCGGGGTAGGACTGAAGCTTTCTTT,CASSPFPRGRTEAFF
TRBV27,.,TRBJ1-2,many,TGTGCCAGCAGTTTATCGAGGGGCAGCGGTGATGGCTACACCTTC,CASSLSRGSGDGYTF
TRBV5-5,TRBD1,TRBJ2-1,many,TGTGCCAGCAGCTTACCTGGACAGGGGGCTTGCTTCTTC,CASSLPGQGACFF
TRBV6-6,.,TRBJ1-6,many,TGTGCCAGCAGTCCCCGTGGGGGCGGCGGTTCACCCCTCCACTTT,CASSPRGGGGSPLHF
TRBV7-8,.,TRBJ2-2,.,TGTGCCAGCAGCGTTCTAGGGACGAACACCGGGGAGCTGTTTTTT,CASSVLGTNTGELFF
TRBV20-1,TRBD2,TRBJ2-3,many,TGCAGTGCTAAGACTAGCGGGAAATATTGGGGCGGAGATACGCAGTATTTT,CSAKTSGKYWGGDTQYF
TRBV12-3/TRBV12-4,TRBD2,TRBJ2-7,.,TGTGCCAGCAGTTTCGGGGGGTCCTACTACGAGCAGTACTTC,CASSFGGSYYEQYF
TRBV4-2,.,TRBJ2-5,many,TGTGCCAGCAGCCAAGAAAAGGGATTAGGGGGCCAGTACTTC,CASSQEKGLGGQYF
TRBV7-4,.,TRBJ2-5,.,TGTGCCAGCAGCTTCGAACTAGCAGGGGACCAAGAGACCCAGTACTTC,CASSFELAGDQETQYF
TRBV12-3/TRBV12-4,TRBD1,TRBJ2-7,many,TGTGCCAGCACCAACAGGGGTAGGGACGAGCAGTACTTC,CASTNRGRDEQYF
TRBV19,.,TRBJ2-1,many,TGTGCCAGTACCGAATTAGCGCGAGGGGACAATGAGCAGTTCTTC,CASTELARGDNEQFF
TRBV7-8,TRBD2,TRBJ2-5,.,TGTGCCAACAGCTCCTTGGGACTAGCGCAAGAGACCGAGTACTTC,CANSSLGLAQETEYF
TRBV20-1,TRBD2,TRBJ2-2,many,TGCAGTGCTCATCCAGCGGGAGGGCCAAACACCGGGGAGCTGTTTTTT,CSAHPAGGPNTGELFF
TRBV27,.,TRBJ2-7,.,TGTGCCAGCAGGGGCCACACCCACGAGCAGTACTTC,CASRGHTHEQYF
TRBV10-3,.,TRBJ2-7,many,TGTGCCATCAGTGTGGGGACTGGAACCTACGAGCAGTACTTC,CAISVGTGTYEQYF
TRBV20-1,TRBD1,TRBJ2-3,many,TGCAGTGCTAGGCTGCTCGACAGGGGGACTAGCACAGATACGCAGTATTTT,CSARLLDRGTSTDTQYF
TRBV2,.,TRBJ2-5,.,TGTGCCAGCAGCCTGGACGCAGGGGAAGAAGAGACCCAGTACTTC,CASSLDAGEEETQYF
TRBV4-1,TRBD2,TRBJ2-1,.,TGCGCCAGCAGGCGGACTAGCGGAAACAATGAGCAGTTCTTC,CASRRTSGNNEQFF
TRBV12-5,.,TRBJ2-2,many,TGTGCTAGCTCTGGAGGGCAGTCGAACACCGGGGAGCTGTTTTTT,CASSGGQSNTGELFF
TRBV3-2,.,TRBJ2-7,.,TGTGCCAGCAGCCAACAGAGCTACGAGCAGTACTTC,CASSQQSYEQYF
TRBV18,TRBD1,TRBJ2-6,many,TGTGCCAGCTCACCCTCCGGGACAGGGGATGGGGCCAACGTCCTGACTTTC,CASSPSGTGDGANVLTF
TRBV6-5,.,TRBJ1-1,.,TGTGCCGTCGGGGCCGGGGACGTCGTATGGACTGAAGCTTTCTTT,CAVGAGDVVWTEAFF
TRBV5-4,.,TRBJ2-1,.,TGTGCCAGCAGCCTAGCGTCGCTCTCCTACAATGAGCAGTTCTTC,CASSLASLSYNEQFF
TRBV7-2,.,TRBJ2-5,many,TGTGCCAGCAGCTCGACAGTATACCAAGAGACCCAGTACTTC,CASSSTVYQETQYF
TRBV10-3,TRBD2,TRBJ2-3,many,TGTGCCATCACTCGGACTAGCGAGGGGGGCACAGATACGCAGTATTTT,CAITRTSEGGTDTQYF